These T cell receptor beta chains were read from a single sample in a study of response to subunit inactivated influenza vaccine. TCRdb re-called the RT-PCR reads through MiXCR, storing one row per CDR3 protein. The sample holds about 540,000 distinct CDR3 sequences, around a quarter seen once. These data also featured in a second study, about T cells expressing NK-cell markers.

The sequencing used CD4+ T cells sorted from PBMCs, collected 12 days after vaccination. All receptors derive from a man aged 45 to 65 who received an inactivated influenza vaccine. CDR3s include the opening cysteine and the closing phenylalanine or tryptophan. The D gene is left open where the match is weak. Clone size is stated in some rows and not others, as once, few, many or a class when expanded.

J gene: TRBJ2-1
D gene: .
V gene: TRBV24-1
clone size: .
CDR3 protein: CATSPEVGKQFF
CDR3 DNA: TGTGCCACCAGTCCCGAGGTAGGAAAGCAGTTCTTC

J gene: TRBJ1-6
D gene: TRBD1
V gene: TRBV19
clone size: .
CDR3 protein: CASSPPGQNNSPLHF
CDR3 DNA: TGTGCCAGTAGTCCGCCGGGACAGAATAATTCACCCCTCCACTTT

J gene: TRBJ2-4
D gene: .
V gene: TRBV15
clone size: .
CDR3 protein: CATSRDSSIQYF
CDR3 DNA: TGTGCCACCAGCAGAGATAGCAGCATTCAGTACTTC

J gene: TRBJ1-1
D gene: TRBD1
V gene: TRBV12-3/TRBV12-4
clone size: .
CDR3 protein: CASSSTGTGDTEAFF
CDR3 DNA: TGTGCCAGCAGTTCGACCGGGACAGGGGACACTGAAGCTTTCTTT

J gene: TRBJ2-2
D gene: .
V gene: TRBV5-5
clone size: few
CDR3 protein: CASSLVFGTRTGELFF
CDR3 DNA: TGTGCCAGCAGCTTGGTATTTGGGACGCGGACCGGGGAGCTGTTTTTT

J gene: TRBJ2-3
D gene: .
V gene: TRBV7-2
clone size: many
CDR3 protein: CASSLARADTQYF
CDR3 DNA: TGTGCCAGCAGCTTAGCGCGGGCAGATACGCAGTATTTT

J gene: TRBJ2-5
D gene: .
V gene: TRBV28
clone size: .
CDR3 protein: CASSFQGPRTQETQYF
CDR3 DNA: TGTGCCAGCAGTTTCCAGGGACCGCGTACACAAGAGACCCAGTACTTC

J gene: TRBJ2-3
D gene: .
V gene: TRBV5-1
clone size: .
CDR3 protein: CASSAGHTTDTQYF
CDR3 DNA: TGCGCCAGCAGCGCCGGGCACACCACAGATACGCAGTATTTT

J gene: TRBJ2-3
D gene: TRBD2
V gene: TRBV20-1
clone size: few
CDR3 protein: CSAQGVGGADTQYF
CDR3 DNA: TGCAGTGCTCAGGGCGTGGGGGGGGCAGATACGCAGTATTTT

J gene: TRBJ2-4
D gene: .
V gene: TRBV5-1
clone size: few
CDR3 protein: CASSPEVGSGIQYF
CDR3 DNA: TGCGCCAGCAGCCCGGAGGTGGGGTCGGGCATTCAGTACTTC

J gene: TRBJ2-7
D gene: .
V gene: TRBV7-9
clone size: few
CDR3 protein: CASSLAGPSSYEQYF
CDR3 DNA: TGTGCCAGCAGCCTTGCGGGCCCGAGCTCCTACGAGCAGTACTTC

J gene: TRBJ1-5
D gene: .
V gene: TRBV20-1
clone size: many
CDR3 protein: CSARDWQGPNQPQHF
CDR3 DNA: TGCAGTGCTAGAGATTGGCAGGGGCCCAATCAGCCCCAGCATTTT

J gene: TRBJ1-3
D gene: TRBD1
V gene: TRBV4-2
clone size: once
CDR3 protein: CASSQGTGGAYGNTIYF
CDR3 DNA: TGTGCCAGCAGCCAAGGAACAGGGGGAGCTTACGGAAACACCATATATTTT

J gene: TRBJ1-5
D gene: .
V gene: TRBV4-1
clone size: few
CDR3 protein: CASSQQTPLRDPNPPQHF
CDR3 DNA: TGCGCCAGCAGCCAACAGACACCACTCCGGGACCCCAATCCGCCCCAGCATTTT

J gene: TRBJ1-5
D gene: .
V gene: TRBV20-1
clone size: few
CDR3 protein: CSARPTGTNQPQHF
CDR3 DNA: TGCAGTGCTAGACCTACAGGGACCAATCAGCCCCAGCATTTT

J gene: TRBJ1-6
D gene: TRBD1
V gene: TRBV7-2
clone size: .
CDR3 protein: CASSRGQIVSPLHF
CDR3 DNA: TGTGCCAGCAGCCGGGGACAGATTGTCTCACCCCTCCACTTT

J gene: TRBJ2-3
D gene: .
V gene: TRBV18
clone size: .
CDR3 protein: CASSNADTQYF
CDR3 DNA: TGTGCCAGCTCAAACGCAGATACGCAGTATTTT

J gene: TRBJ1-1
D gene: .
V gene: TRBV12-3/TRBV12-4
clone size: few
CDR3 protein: CASREGPAEAFF
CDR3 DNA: TGTGCCAGCAGAGAGGGTCCTGCGGAAGCTTTCTTT

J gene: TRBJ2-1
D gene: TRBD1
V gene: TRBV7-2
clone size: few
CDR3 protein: CASSGWDSNEQFF
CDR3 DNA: TGTGCCAGCAGCGGATGGGACAGCAATGAGCAGTTCTTC

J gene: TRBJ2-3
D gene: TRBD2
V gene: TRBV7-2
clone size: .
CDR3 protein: CASSLAGLAGGRADTQYF
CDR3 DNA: TGTGCCAGCAGCCTAGCTGGACTAGCGGGGGGGCGGGCAGATACGCAGTATTTT

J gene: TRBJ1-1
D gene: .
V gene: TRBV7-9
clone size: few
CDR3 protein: CASSGTKPMNTEAFF
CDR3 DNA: TGTGCCAGCAGCGGGACAAAACCCATGAACACTGAAGCTTTCTTT

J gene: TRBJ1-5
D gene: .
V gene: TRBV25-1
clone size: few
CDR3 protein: CASSEGGRGPQHF
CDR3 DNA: TGTGCCAGCAGTGAAGGGGGTCGGGGACCCCAGCATTTT

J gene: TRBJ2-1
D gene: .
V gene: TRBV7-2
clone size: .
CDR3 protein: CASSFRGFYNEQFF
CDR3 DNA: TGTGCCAGCAGCTTTAGGGGTTTTTACAATGAGCAGTTCTTC

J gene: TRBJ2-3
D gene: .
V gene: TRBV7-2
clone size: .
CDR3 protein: CASSLDSVSTDTQYF
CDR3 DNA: TGTGCCAGCAGTCTCGACTCCGTAAGCACAGATACGCAGTATTTT

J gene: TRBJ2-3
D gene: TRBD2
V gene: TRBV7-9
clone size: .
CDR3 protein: CASSQRVAGGFRNTQYF
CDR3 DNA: TGTGCCAGCAGCCAGCGTGTAGCGGGGGGGTTTCGGAATACGCAGTATTTT

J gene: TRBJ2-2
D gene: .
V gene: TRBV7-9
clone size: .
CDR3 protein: CASSPYPGRANTGELFF
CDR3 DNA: TGTGCCAGCAGTCCTTATCCGGGACGGGCTAACACCGGGGAGCTGTTTTTT

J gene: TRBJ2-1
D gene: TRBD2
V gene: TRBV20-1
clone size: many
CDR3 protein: CSARSSGAGSSYNEQFF
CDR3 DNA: TGCAGTGCTAGATCCAGCGGGGCTGGAAGCTCCTACAATGAGCAGTTCTTC

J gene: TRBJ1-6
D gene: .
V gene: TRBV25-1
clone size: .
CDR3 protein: CASSELGDSPLHF
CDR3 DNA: TGTGCCAGCAGTGAATTGGGGGATTCACCCCTCCACTTT

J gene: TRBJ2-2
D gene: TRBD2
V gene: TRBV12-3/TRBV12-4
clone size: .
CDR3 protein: CASSFWTSSGELFF
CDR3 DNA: TGTGCCAGCAGTTTTTGGACTAGTTCCGGGGAGCTGTTTTTT

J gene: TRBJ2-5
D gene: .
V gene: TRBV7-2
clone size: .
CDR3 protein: CASSQGTILETQYF
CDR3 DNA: TGTGCCAGCAGCCAAGGGACCATTCTTGAGACCCAGTACTTC

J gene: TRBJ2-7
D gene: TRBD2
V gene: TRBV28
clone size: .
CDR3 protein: CASRKSGVSYEQYF
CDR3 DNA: TGTGCCAGCAGAAAAAGCGGGGTGTCCTACGAGCAGTACTTC

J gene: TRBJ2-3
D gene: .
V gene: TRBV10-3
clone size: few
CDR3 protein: CAISERGAVSTDTQYF
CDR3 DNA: TGTGCCATCAGTGAGAGGGGGGCGGTTAGCACAGATACGCAGTATTTT

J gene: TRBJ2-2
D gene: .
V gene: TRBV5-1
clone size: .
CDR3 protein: CASSRGGGLRTGELFF
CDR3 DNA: TGCGCCAGCAGCCGAGGGGGAGGATTAAGAACCGGGGAGCTGTTTTTT

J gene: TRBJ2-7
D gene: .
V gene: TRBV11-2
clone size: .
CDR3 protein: CASSFGLRNYEQYF
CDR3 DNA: TGTGCCAGCAGCTTCGGCCTAAGGAACTACGAGCAGTACTTC

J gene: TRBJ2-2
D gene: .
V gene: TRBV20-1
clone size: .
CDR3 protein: CSAGGMASGELFF
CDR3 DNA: TGCAGTGCTGGGGGGATGGCCTCCGGGGAGCTGTTTTTT

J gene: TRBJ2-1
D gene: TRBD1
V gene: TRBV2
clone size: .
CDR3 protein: CASQRDSSSYNEQFF
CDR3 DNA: TGTGCCAGCCAACGGGACAGTAGCTCCTACAATGAGCAGTTCTTC

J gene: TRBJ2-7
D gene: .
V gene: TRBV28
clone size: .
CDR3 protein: CASSFVRVGAAAYEQYF
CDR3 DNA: TGTGCCAGCAGTTTCGTCCGAGTCGGGGCGGCCGCCTACGAGCAGTACTTC

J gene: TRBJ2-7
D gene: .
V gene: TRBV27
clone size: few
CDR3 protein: CASSFLGTESYEQYF
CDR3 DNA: TGTGCCAGCAGTTTCCTGGGGACGGAATCCTACGAGCAGTACTTC

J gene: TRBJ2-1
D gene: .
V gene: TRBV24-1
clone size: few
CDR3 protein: CATSDQSGDHYNEQFF
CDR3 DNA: TGTGCCACCAGTGACCAATCGGGTGATCACTACAATGAGCAGTTCTTC

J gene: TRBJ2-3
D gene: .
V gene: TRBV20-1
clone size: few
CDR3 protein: CSAREWGTSSTDTQYF
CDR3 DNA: TGCAGTGCTAGAGAATGGGGGACATCCAGCACAGATACGCAGTATTTT

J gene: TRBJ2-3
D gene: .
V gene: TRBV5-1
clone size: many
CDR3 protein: CASSPGRPSTDTQYF
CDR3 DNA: TGCGCCAGCAGCCCTGGGAGACCAAGCACAGATACGCAGTATTTT

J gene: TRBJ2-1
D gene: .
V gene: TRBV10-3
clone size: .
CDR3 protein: CAITEQGNNEQFF
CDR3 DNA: TGTGCCATCACAGAACAGGGTAACAATGAGCAGTTCTTC

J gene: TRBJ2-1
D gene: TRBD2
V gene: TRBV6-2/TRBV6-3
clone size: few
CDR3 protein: CASSTPSGGLYEQFF
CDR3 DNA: TGTGCCAGCAGTACCCCTAGCGGGGGGCTGTATGAGCAGTTCTTC

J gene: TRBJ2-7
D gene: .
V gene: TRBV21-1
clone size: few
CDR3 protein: CASSKLRQVLSYEQYF
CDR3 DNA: TGTGCCAGCAGTAAGCTCAGACAGGTCCTCTCCTACGAGCAGTACTTC

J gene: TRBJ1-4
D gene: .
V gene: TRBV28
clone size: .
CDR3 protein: CASSLRAEKLFF
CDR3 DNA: TGTGCCAGCAGCCTCCGGGCTGAAAAACTGTTTTTT

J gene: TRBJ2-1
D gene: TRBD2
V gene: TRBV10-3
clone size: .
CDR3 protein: CATQLIAGGPDEQFF
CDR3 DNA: TGTGCCACCCAACTAATAGCGGGAGGGCCCGATGAGCAGTTCTTC

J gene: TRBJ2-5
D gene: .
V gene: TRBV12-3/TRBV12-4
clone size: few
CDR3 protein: CASSHSDGTQYF
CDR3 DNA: TGTGCCAGCAGCCACAGTGATGGGACCCAGTACTTC

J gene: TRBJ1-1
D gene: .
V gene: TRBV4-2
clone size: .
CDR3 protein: CASSQDLLGTEAFF
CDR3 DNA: TGTGCCAGCAGCCAAGACCTCTTGGGCACTGAAGCTTTCTTT

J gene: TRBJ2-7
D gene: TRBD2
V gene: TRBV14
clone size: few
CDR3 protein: CASSRSGGQNEQYF
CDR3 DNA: TGTGCCAGCAGCCGGAGCGGGGGGCAAAACGAGCAGTACTTC

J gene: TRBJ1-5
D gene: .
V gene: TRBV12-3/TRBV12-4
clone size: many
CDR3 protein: CASSLSGGGNQPQHF
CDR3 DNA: TGTGCCAGCAGTTTATCCGGGGGGGGGAATCAGCCCCAGCATTTT

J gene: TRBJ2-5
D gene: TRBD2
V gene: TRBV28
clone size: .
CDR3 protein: CASTRGGALETQYF
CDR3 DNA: TGTGCCAGCACCCGCGGGGGGGCGTTGGAGACCCAGTACTTC

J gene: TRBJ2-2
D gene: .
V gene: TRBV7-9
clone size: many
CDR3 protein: CVVGTGELFF
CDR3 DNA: TGTGTCGTGGGAACCGGGGAGCTGTTTTTT

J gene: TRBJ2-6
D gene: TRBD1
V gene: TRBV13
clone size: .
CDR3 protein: CASSLLQGASGANVLTF
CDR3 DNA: TGTGCCAGCAGCTTATTACAGGGGGCAAGCGGGGCCAACGTCCTGACTTTC

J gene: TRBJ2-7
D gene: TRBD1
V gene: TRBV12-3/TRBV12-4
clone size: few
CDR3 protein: CASSTRRQGLSSYEQYF
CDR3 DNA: TGTGCCAGCAGTACGCGGAGACAGGGATTGTCCTCCTACGAGCAGTACTTC